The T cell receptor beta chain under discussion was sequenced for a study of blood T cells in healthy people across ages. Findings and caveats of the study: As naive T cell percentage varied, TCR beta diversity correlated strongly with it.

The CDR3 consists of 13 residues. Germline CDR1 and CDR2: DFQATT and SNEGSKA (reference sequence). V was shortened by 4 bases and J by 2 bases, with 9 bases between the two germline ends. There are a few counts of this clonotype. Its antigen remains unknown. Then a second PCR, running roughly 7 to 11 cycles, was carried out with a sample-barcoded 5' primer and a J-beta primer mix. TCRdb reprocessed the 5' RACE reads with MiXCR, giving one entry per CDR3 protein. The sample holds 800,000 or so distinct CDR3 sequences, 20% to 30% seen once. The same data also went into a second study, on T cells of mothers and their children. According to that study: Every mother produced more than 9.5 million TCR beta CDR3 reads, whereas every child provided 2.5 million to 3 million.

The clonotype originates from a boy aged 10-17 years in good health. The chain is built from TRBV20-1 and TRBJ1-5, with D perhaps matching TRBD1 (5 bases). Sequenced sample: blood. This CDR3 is CSATGGGNQPQHF. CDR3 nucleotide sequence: TGCAGTGCTACGGGGGGGGGCAATCAGCCCCAGCATTTT.